A selection of T cell receptor beta chains follows, all from one sample in a study of shared clonotypes between healthy human individuals. Libraries were prepared by immunoSEQ multiplex PCR; TCRdb keeps only in-frame clonotypes and omits some of them. The sample includes about 2 million clones, 85% to 95% of them seen just once. The material sequenced was naive CD4+ T cells sorted from blood. The receptor set was obtained from a man aged 18 to 30 in good health. The CDR3 runs from the conserved cysteine through the conserved F or W. The D gene is left open where the match is weak. The size of a clone is reported for some rows only, either as once, few or many, or as a class for expanded clones.

V gene	clone size	J gene	D gene	CDR3 protein	CDR3 DNA
TRBV6-5	few	TRBJ1-6	TRBD1	CASRGTGRLVAPLHF	TGTGCCAGCAGGGGGACAGGCAGATTAGTAGCGCCCCTCCACTTT
TRBV10-3	-	TRBJ1-4	-	CAISESRQLSGNEKLFF	TGTGCCATCAGTGAGTCGAGGCAGCTAAGCGGTAATGAAAAACTGTTTTTT
TRBV11-2	few	TRBJ2-5	TRBD2	CASSSGLAETQYF	TGTGCCAGCAGCTCGGGACTAGCGGAGACCCAGTACTTC
TRBV5-1	-	TRBJ2-2	-	CASSLDRVSTGELFF	TGCGCCAGCAGCTTGGATAGGGTATCGACCGGGGAGCTGTTTTTT
TRBV10-3	-	TRBJ2-5	TRBD1	CAITTGLGETQYF	TGTGCCATCACGACAGGGCTAGGAGAGACCCAGTACTTC
TRBV19	-	TRBJ1-2	-	CASTGPGDQGSRGYTF	TGTGCCAGTACTGGGCCAGGCGATCAGGGTTCTAGAGGCTACACCTTC
TRBV5-6	-	TRBJ2-6	-	CASSLDSGANVLTF	TGTGCCAGCAGCTTGGACTCTGGGGCCAACGTCCTGACTTTC
TRBV30	-	TRBJ1-2	-	CAWEDILRNYGYTF	TGTGCCTGGGAAGACATCCTTCGAAACTATGGCTACACCTTC
TRBV19	-	TRBJ2-5	-	CASRETGTETQYF	TGTGCCAGTAGGGAAACAGGGACCGAGACCCAGTACTTC
TRBV5-1	-	TRBJ2-7	-	CASSLEGAGYEQYF	TGCGCCAGCAGCTTGGAGGGGGCGGGATACGAGCAGTACTTC
TRBV28	-	TRBJ1-2	-	CASSTPPYGYTF	TGTGCCAGCAGTACACCACCCTATGGCTACACCTTC
TRBV27	-	TRBJ1-2	TRBD1	CASSLSGQGGGYTF	TGTGCCAGCAGTTTAAGCGGGCAGGGGGGAGGCTACACCTTC
TRBV11-2	-	TRBJ2-7	TRBD2	CASSLEGGSTTYEQYF	TGTGCCAGCAGCTTAGAGGGCGGGAGCACTACCTACGAGCAGTACTTC
TRBV7-2	once	TRBJ2-5	TRBD2	CASSDAPWLAGETQYF	TGTGCCAGCAGCGATGCCCCCTGGCTAGCGGGAGAGACCCAGTACTTC
TRBV5-6	-	TRBJ1-1	-	CASSLAGTSNTEAFF	TGTGCCAGCAGCTTGGCCGGGACTTCGAACACTGAAGCTTTCTTT
TRBV7-2	-	TRBJ2-3	TRBD2	CASSPTSGVTYTQYF	TGTGCCAGCAGCCCGACTAGCGGGGTGACATATACGCAGTATTTT
TRBV5-1	-	TRBJ2-7	-	CASSSSGYEQYF	TGCGCCAGCAGCTCGTCAGGGTACGAGCAGTACTTC
TRBV6-1	-	TRBJ2-5	-	CASSNQGVETQYF	TGTGCCAGCAGTAACCAAGGGGTTGAGACCCAGTACTTC
TRBV5-1	-	TRBJ2-7	-	CASSFGGGAYEQYF	TGCGCCAGCAGCTTTGGAGGGGGAGCCTACGAGCAGTACTTC
TRBV29-1	-	TRBJ2-7	TRBD2	CSVIGPGGVTYEQYF	TGCAGCGTTATCGGTCCGGGGGGGGTGACCTACGAGCAGTACTTC
TRBV7-9	-	TRBJ2-7	-	CASSLDGTIYEQYF	TGTGCCAGCAGCTTAGACGGGACAATCTACGAGCAGTACTTC
TRBV18	-	TRBJ1-1	TRBD1	CATAATGGLMNTEAFF	TGTGCCACGGCGGCCACAGGGGGCTTGATGAACACTGAAGCTTTCTTT
TRBV10-1	-	TRBJ1-3	TRBD1	CASSARSQGASSSGNTIYF	TGCGCCAGCAGTGCTCGGTCACAGGGGGCGTCCAGCTCTGGAAACACCATATATTTT
TRBV30	once	TRBJ2-1	TRBD2	CAWSEGRLAGQNEQFF	TGTGCCTGGAGTGAGGGGAGGCTAGCGGGGCAGAATGAGCAGTTCTTC
TRBV10-1	-	TRBJ1-4	-	CASSDSGVGEKLFF	TGCGCCAGCAGTGATTCGGGGGTAGGGGAAAAACTGTTTTTT
TRBV6-1	-	TRBJ1-1	-	CASSEVGRGGNTEAFF	TGTGCCAGCAGTGAAGTTGGCAGAGGGGGAAACACTGAAGCTTTCTTT
TRBV7-6	-	TRBJ1-2	TRBD1	CASSSRTGKNYGYTF	TGTGCCAGCAGCTCCCGGACAGGGAAGAACTATGGCTACACCTTC
TRBV2	-	TRBJ1-2	-	CASSVQVYYGYTF	TGTGCCAGCAGTGTACAGGTCTACTATGGCTACACCTTC
TRBV5-1	-	TRBJ1-3	TRBD1	CASRPFGQGSGNTIYF	TGCGCCAGCAGACCCTTCGGACAGGGCTCTGGAAACACCATATATTTT
TRBV5-1	-	TRBJ2-5	TRBD1	CASSLNGQGGETQYF	TGCGCCAGCAGCTTGAACGGACAGGGTGGAGAGACCCAGTACTTC
TRBV6-1	-	TRBJ2-7	TRBD2	CASSDVRTSGYEQYF	TGTGCCAGCAGTGATGTTAGGACTAGCGGATACGAGCAGTACTTC
TRBV9	-	TRBJ1-2	-	CASSDPGANYGYTF	TGTGCCAGCAGCGACCCAGGGGCCAACTATGGCTACACCTTC
TRBV5-1	-	TRBJ1-3	-	CASSLGKNTIYF	TGCGCCAGCAGCTTGGGAAAAAACACCATATATTTT
TRBV19	-	TRBJ2-1	TRBD1	CASSWSTGVNEQFF	TGTGCCAGTAGTTGGTCGACAGGGGTCAATGAGCAGTTCTTC
TRBV7-9	-	TRBJ1-2	TRBD1	CASSGQGSILNYGYTF	TGTGCCAGCAGCGGACAGGGGTCCATCCTTAACTATGGCTACACCTTC
TRBV7-2	-	TRBJ1-5	-	CASSLVQVNQPQHF	TGTGCCAGCAGCTTAGTACAGGTTAATCAGCCCCAGCATTTT
TRBV6-1	once	TRBJ1-2	-	CATQDSYYGYTF	TGTGCCACTCAGGACAGTTACTATGGCTACACCTTC
TRBV7-3	-	TRBJ2-6	TRBD1	CASSPHGTGALSGANVLTF	TGTGCCAGCAGTCCTCACGGGACAGGGGCCCTCTCTGGGGCCAACGTCCTGACTTTC
TRBV6-5	-	TRBJ2-2	-	CASSYSMGLELFF	TGTGCCAGCAGTTACTCGATGGGATTAGAGCTGTTTTTT
TRBV4-3	-	TRBJ2-2	-	CASSLLSYTGELFF	TGCGCCAGCAGCCTCCTGTCGTATACCGGGGAGCTGTTTTTT
TRBV18	-	TRBJ2-7	-	CASSPIQETEQYF	TGTGCCAGCTCACCAATACAGGAAACCGAGCAGTACTTC
TRBV19	-	TRBJ1-5	TRBD1	CASSIGVDRVNQPQHF	TGTGCCAGTAGTATAGGGGTGGACAGGGTCAATCAGCCCCAGCATTTT
TRBV1	-	TRBJ2-7	-	CTSSQDGRATPYEQYF	TGCACCAGCAGCCAAGATGGTCGGGCCACGCCCTACGAGCAGTACTTC
TRBV6-6	-	TRBJ2-3	-	CASRNGPSTDTQYF	TGTGCCAGCAGAAACGGACCTAGCACAGATACGCAGTATTTT
TRBV5-1	-	TRBJ2-7	-	CASSSLQDYEQYF	TGCGCCAGCAGCTCATTACAGGACTACGAGCAGTACTTC
TRBV15	-	TRBJ1-4	-	CATKKGDFWSGDNEKLFF	TGTGCCACCAAGAAGGGGGATTTTTGGTCGGGTGATAATGAAAAACTGTTTTTT
TRBV7-9	-	TRBJ2-1	-	CASSLKGQAYNEQFF	TGTGCCAGCAGCTTAAAAGGTCAAGCCTACAATGAGCAGTTCTTC
TRBV28	-	TRBJ2-3	TRBD1	CASSPLGQGVSTDTQYF	TGTGCCAGCAGTCCCCTCGGACAGGGGGTGTCAACAGATACGCAGTATTTT
TRBV6-5	-	TRBJ1-2	TRBD1	CASQAGPGGNYGYTF	TGTGCCAGCCAGGCGGGGCCAGGGGGCAACTATGGCTACACCTTC
TRBV11-2	-	TRBJ2-3	-	CASSLEAGARDTQYF	TGTGCCAGCAGCTTAGAGGCGGGGGCCCGAGATACGCAGTATTTT
TRBV6-1	-	TRBJ2-7	TRBD2	CASTSGGYYEQYF	TGTGCCAGCACTAGCGGGGGGTACTACGAGCAGTACTTC
TRBV18	-	TRBJ2-3	-	CASSPGITGTDTQYF	TGTGCCAGCTCACCAGGCATCACGGGGACAGATACGCAGTATTTT
TRBV27	once	TRBJ2-7	TRBD1	CASSFRDRAREQYF	TGTGCCAGCAGTTTCCGGGACAGGGCAAGGGAGCAGTACTTC
TRBV6-6	-	TRBJ1-6	-	CASTTGGLGNSPLHF	TGTGCCAGCACCACGGGGGGATTGGGGAATTCACCCCTCCACTTT
TRBV7-6	-	TRBJ2-2	-	CASSLGSGTNTGELFF	TGTGCCAGCAGCTTGGGATCTGGAACTAACACCGGGGAGCTGTTTTTT
TRBV5-1	-	TRBJ2-3	TRBD1	CASSLMGQSTDTQYF	TGCGCCAGCAGCCTTATGGGACAGAGCACAGATACGCAGTATTTT
TRBV7-6	-	TRBJ1-2	-	CASSLDAKEGYTF	TGTGCCAGCAGCTTAGACGCCAAAGAGGGCTACACCTTC
TRBV5-6	few	TRBJ1-4	-	CASSTGGRYEKLFF	TGTGCCAGCTCAACGGGGGGGAGATATGAAAAACTGTTTTTT